The 32 T cell receptor beta chains listed next were all sequenced from one sample in a study of T-cell reconstitution after alpha-beta-depleted transplantation in children. As it was prepared, the TCRbeta library received unique molecular identifiers. TCRdb re-derived calls from the PCR reads in MiXCR, one entry per CDR3 protein. The sample records roughly 590,000 distinct CDR3 sequences, around 16% being singletons. Sequenced material: PBMCs from the stem cell graft donor, taken from the stem cell graft. All receptors derive from a human donor who donated a stem cell graft to a child with acute myeloid leukemia.

This clonotype was observed at least ten times. The genes are TRBV7-6 and TRBJ2-7; TRBD1 matches 8 bases. The CDR3 has 12 residues. V gave up 4 bases and J gave up 12 bases; unmatched junction bases: 8. Germline CDR1 and CDR2: SGHVS and FNYEAQ. The CDR3 bases are TGTGCCAGCAGCTCACGGACAGGGAATTTGTACTTC. This codes for CASSSRTGNLYF.

This chain uses TRBV6-1 with TRBJ1-1, with 9 positions matching TRBD1. Germline CDR1 and CDR2: MNHNS and SASEGT. The CDR3 extends over 14 amino acids. Trimming at V came to 6 bases and at J to 1 base, leaving 3 bases not matched to a gene. DNA of the CDR3: TGTGCCAGCAGGGACAGGGGAGGGAACACTGAAGCTTTCTTT. It codes for CASRDRGGNTEAFF.

V is TRBV7-8 and J is TRBJ1-4; D is uncertain. The V end was cut by 0 bases, the J end by 11 bases, with 13 bases between. CDR1 and CDR2 from the germline V gene are SGHVS and FQNEAQ. This CDR3 has 14 residues. The CDR3 nucleotides are TGTGCCAGCAGCTTAGCGACCCTCAGAGATAAACTGTTTTTT. Translation gives CASSLATLRDKLFF.

In this sample, this clonotype turned up a few times. This sequence joins TRBV10-2 and TRBJ2-5; 8 nucleotides align to TRBD1. The CDR3 is 17 residues long. V trimming: 6 bases; J trimming: 0 bases; junction bases outside the gene matches: 12. Looked up from germline, CDR1 is WSHSY and CDR2 is SAAADI. In DNA form, the CDR3 reads TGCGCCAGCAGATCTGAACAGGGGGTTTACTACCAAGAGACCCAGTACTTC. Its translation is CASRSEQGVYYQETQYF.

The chain recombines TRBV24-1 with TRBJ2-1, with 8 bases matching TRBD1. Germline V gene data show CDR1 as KGHDR and CDR2 as SFDVKD. This CDR3 has 16 residues. V gave up 4 bases and J gave up 5 bases; unmatched junction bases: 9. The CDR3 DNA reads as TGTGCCACCAGTGACCCCAGGACAGGGCCAGACAATGAGCAGTTCTTC. Translation gives CATSDPRTGPDNEQFF.

At least ten counts were recorded for this clonotype. The chain is built from TRBV6-5 and TRBJ2-5, with no clear D. This CDR3 contains 14 residues. Deletions cut 0 bases from V and 7 bases from J, with 12 bases between. Germline CDR1 MNHEY, CDR2 SVGAGI. The CDR3 sequence: CASSYSATVSTQYF. CDR3 in DNA: TGTGCCAGCAGTTACTCGGCCACAGTGTCGACCCAGTACTTC.

This clonotype has more than one count but fewer than ten. The chain combines TRBV3-1 with TRBJ1-6; 7 bases fit TRBD1. J gave up 8 bases and V 11 bases, and 15 bases lay outside the gene matches. The germline CDR1 and CDR2 sequences are LGHDT and YNNKEL (reference sequence). CDR3 size: 15 residues. CDR3 nucleotide sequence: TGTGCCCGCAATCGGGAAGGGGGCAAAGATTCACCCCTCCACTTT. Translated: CARNREGGKDSPLHF.

This clonotype was detected ten times or more. CDR3 nucleotide sequence: TGTGCCAGCAGCGCCCGGGGAAGAGATACGCAGTATTTT. Translating it yields CASSARGRDTQYF. The J gene is TRBJ2-3, the V gene TRBV7-2, with TRBD2 as a possible D gene (5 bases). The CDR3 is 13 residues long. CDR1 and CDR2 from the germline V gene are SGHTA and FQGNSA. V was shortened by 5 bases and J by 5 bases, with 11 bases between the two germline ends.

This clonotype was detected many times. The DNA of the CDR3 is TGCAGTGCTCGGGCAGGTGATGGGGAGCTGTTTTTT. Translated, it gives CSARAGDGELFF. V usage is TRBV20-1 and J usage is TRBJ2-2; D is unclear. Per the germline V gene, CDR1 is DFQATT and CDR2 is SNEGSKA (reference sequence). This CDR3 spans 12 amino acids. V was pared by 5 bases and J by 8 bases, with 12 bases between.

This clonotype was seen repeatedly, ten times or more. The V and J genes are TRBV29-1 and TRBJ2-2; D gene uncertain. The CDR3 sequence is 11 residues long. V lost 7 bases to trimming and J lost 7 bases, with 10 bases between them. Per the germline V gene, CDR1 is SQVTM and CDR2 is ANQGSEA. As DNA, the CDR3 is TGCAGCGGCCAGGCAGGCGGGGAGCTGTTTTTT. This sequence encodes CSGQAGGELFF.

This clonotype was picked up many times. The rearrangement uses TRBV6-4 and TRBJ2-7; D not resolved. Germline assignment: CDR1 MRHNA and CDR2 SNTAGT. This CDR3 has 13 amino acids. The V end lost 2 bases, the J end lost 5 bases, and 10 bases lay between the germline ends. DNA for the CDR3: TGTGCCAGCAGTGACGGGGAATGCGACGAGCAGTACTTC. The encoded protein is CASSDGECDEQYF.

This chain joins TRBV3-1 and TRBJ2-3; 9 bases line up with TRBD1. CDR3 length: 14 residues. The ends lost 4 bases at V and 6 bases at J; junction bases unmatched: 5. Germline assignment: CDR1 LGHDT and CDR2 YNNKEL (reference sequence). The chain's CDR3 is CASSPWTGEDTQYF. DNA for the CDR3: TGTGCCAGCAGCCCTTGGACAGGGGAGGATACGCAGTATTTT.

There are many counts of this clonotype. The chain combines TRBV7-6 with TRBJ1-6; D unclear. The CDR3 length is 13 residues. The V and J ends lost 3 bases and 6 bases respectively, with 6 bases between them. Germline loops: CDR1 SGHVS, CDR2 FNYEAQ. CDR3 region: CASSFNLNSPLHF. The CDR3 DNA is TGTGCCAGCAGCTTTAACCTTAATTCACCCCTCCACTTT. Looking up the rest from reference TRBV7-6 and TRBJ1-6 gives the full variable domain: GAGVSQSPRYKVTKRGQDVALRCDPISGHVSLYWYRQALGQGPEFLTYFNYEAQQDKSGLPNDRFSAERPEGSISTLTIQRTEQRDSAMYRCASSFNLNSPLHFGNGTRLTVT.

This clonotype was recorded at least ten times. The genes are TRBV10-1 and TRBJ2-2; 8 bases fit TRBD2. Trimming removed 10 bases from V and 7 bases from J; junction bases left unmatched: 14. Germline lookup yields CDR1 WNHNN and CDR2 SYGVQD (reference sequence). This CDR3 region has 15 residues. The chain's CDR3 is CATSAGGLDGGELFF. The CDR3 bases are TGCGCCACCTCTGCGGGAGGTCTAGACGGCGGGGAGCTGTTTTTT.

This clonotype was observed a few times. The V call is TRBV20-1, the J call TRBJ2-3; tentatively, D is TRBD2 (5 bases). Trimming took 5 bases from V and 1 from J, leaving 10 bases between them. CDR3 length: 13 residues. Germline lookup yields CDR1 DFQATT and CDR2 SNEGSKA (reference sequence). The CDR3 is CSAGELGTDTQYF. The CDR3 DNA is TGCAGTGCTGGGGAGTTGGGCACAGATACGCAGTATTTT.

V usage is TRBV20-1 and J usage is TRBJ1-5; TRBD1 matches 7 bases. This CDR3 is 16 amino acids long. The ends lost 3 bases at V and 2 bases at J; junction bases unmatched: 10. In germline, CDR1 is DFQATT, CDR2 SNEGSKA (reference sequence). CDR3 in amino acids: CSARCTGAEGNQPQHF. CDR3 nucleotide sequence: TGCAGTGCTAGGTGCACAGGGGCGGAAGGCAATCAGCCCCAGCATTTT.

The gene calls are TRBV7-2 and TRBJ1-5; D may be TRBD1 (6 bases). CDR1 is SGHTA and CDR2 is FQGNSA in the germline V gene. Deletions cut 0 bases from V and 6 bases from J, with 12 bases between. This CDR3 spans 15 amino acids. CDR3 residues: CASSLAEWGAQPQHF. The CDR3 DNA is TGTGCCAGCAGCTTAGCTGAATGGGGGGCTCAGCCCCAGCATTTT.

The chain combines TRBV7-9 with TRBJ2-7; D remains ambiguous. The CDR3 spans 12 residues. CDR1 is SEHNR and CDR2 is FQNEAQ in the germline V gene (reference sequence). Trimming pared 5 bases from V and 2 bases from J, leaving 7 bases between. In DNA form, the CDR3 reads TGTGCCAGCAGCCAGGCCACCTACGAGCAGTACTTC. Its protein product is CASSQATYEQYF.

The gene calls are TRBV12-3 or TRBV12-4 and TRBJ2-2, with TRBD2 matching 12 bases. The V segment lost 8 bases and the J segment 3 bases; nucleotides outside the gene matches: 13. The CDR3 contains 18 residues. This CDR3 is CASWGFGTSGRDTGELFF. CDR3 sequence (DNA): TGTGCCAGCTGGGGATTCGGGACTAGCGGGCGCGACACCGGGGAGCTGTTTTTT.

The chain employs TRBV6-5 and TRBJ2-5; D could derive from TRBD1 or TRBD2 (5 bases each). V dropped 0 bases and J dropped 3 bases, with 17 bases sitting between them. The germline V gene encodes CDR1 MNHEY and CDR2 SVGAGI. The length of the CDR3 is 17 residues. The CDR3 DNA sequence: TGTGCCAGCAGTTACTCCTCTACGGGGCTTCCCGAAGAGACCCAGTACTTC. Encoded protein: CASSYSSTGLPEETQYF.

The chain has TRBV12-3 or TRBV12-4 and TRBJ1-5, with TRBD1 matching 7 bases. This CDR3 region has 17 residues. V lost 6 bases to trimming and J lost 5 bases; unmatched junction nucleotides: 16. In DNA, the CDR3 is TGTGCCAGCAGGTCAGGACAGGTCCAAGGAGGGGATCAGCCCCAGCATTTT. It specifies CASRSGQVQGGDQPQHF.

This clonotype was seen a few times. V usage is TRBV5-6 and J usage is TRBJ1-5; no reliable D call. CDR1 and CDR2 (germline): SGHDT, YYEEEE. The V end was cut by 4 bases, the J end by 1 base, with 12 bases between. This CDR3 contains 15 residues. The CDR3 DNA follows: TGTGCCAGCAGCCCATCAGGCTGGAGCAATCAGCCCCAGCATTTT. Translation: CASSPSGWSNQPQHF.

A few counts support this clonotype. The chain links TRBV4-1 to TRBJ2-1; 7 nucleotides agree with TRBD1. V was pared by 1 base and J by 8 bases, with 2 bases of the junction left unmatched. The CDR3 is made up of 13 amino acids. Looked up from germline, CDR1 is MGHRA and CDR2 is YSYEKL. The DNA of the CDR3 is TGCGCCAGCAGCCAAGCACAGGGGTATGAGCAGTTCTTC. Residues: CASSQAQGYEQFF.

This clonotype has at least ten counts. The chain is built from TRBV20-1 and TRBJ1-2, with TRBD1 as a possible D gene (6 bases). V lost 4 bases and J 0 bases, leaving 24 bases between the germline ends. The CDR3 covers 18 residues. Germline lookup yields CDR1 DFQATT and CDR2 SNEGSKA (reference sequence). The CDR3 reads CSATPLGGRAQANYGYTF. The CDR3 DNA follows: TGCAGTGCTACCCCCCTTGGGGGCAGGGCCCAAGCTAACTATGGCTACACCTTC.

This clonotype was observed many times. The chain employs TRBV5-5 and TRBJ2-1, with 10 bases that match TRBD2. Losses at the gene ends were 0 bases for V and 7 bases for J; bases not matched to a gene: 4. The CDR3 contains 15 residues. Germline V gene lookup returns CDR1 SGHKS and CDR2 YYEKEE (reference sequence). The CDR3 sequence: CASSLEAGGQNEQFF. CDR3 bases: TGTGCCAGCAGCTTGGAAGCGGGGGGGCAGAATGAGCAGTTCTTC.

The chain employs TRBV20-1 and TRBJ1-5, with 10 bases aligning to TRBD1. Germline V gene data show CDR1 as DFQATT and CDR2 as SNEGSKA (reference sequence). V gave up 1 base and J gave up 5 bases; unmatched junction bases: 8. This CDR3 contains 16 residues. CDR3 bases: TGCAGTGCTAGAGTTGTTGTGGGACAGGGGTATCAGCCCCAGCATTTT. Translation gives CSARVVVGQGYQPQHF.

The table lists this clonotype with many counts. The rearrangement links TRBV7-3 to TRBJ2-7; 7 nucleotides match TRBD1. The CDR3 loop spans 13 amino acids. Germline V gene sequence: CDR1 SGHTA, CDR2 FQGTGA. The J segment lost 3 bases and the V segment lost 4 bases, leaving 3 bases of the junction unmatched. The CDR3 sequence: CASSWDRDYEQYF. The CDR3 bases are TGTGCCAGCAGCTGGGACAGAGACTACGAGCAGTACTTC. Full variable domain (remainder filled in from reference TRBV7-3 and TRBJ2-7): GAGVSQTPSNKVTEKGKYVELRCDPISGHTALYWYRQSLGQGPEFLIYFQGTGAADDSGLPNDRFFAVRPEGSVSTLKIQRTERGDSAVYLCASSWDRDYEQYFGPGTRLTVT.

The chain links TRBV20-1 to TRBJ2-7; weak D call: TRBD2 (5 bases). This CDR3 has 14 residues. Germline-derived CDR1 and CDR2 are DFQATT and SNEGSKA (reference sequence). The V gene lost 6 bases and the J gene lost 6 bases, with 21 bases spanning the gap. CDR3 DNA: TGCAGTGCGCACCTTCCTAAAGAGGGCGGCGAGCAGTACTTC. This translates into CSAHLPKEGGEQYF.

This clonotype was seen repeatedly, ten times or more. J is TRBJ2-2 and V is TRBV20-1, with D maybe TRBD2 (6 bases). The germline CDR1 and CDR2 sequences are DFQATT and SNEGSKA (reference sequence). This CDR3 comprises 15 residues. Deletions cut 3 bases from V and 2 bases from J, with 13 bases between. The CDR3 bases are TGCAGTGCTAGGCCGAGCGGGCGTAACACCGGGGAGCTGTTTTTT. This gives the protein CSARPSGRNTGELFF.

This clonotype was counted at least ten times. This chain uses TRBV12-3 or TRBV12-4 with TRBJ1-1; D not resolved. Trimming shortened V by 5 bases and J by 1 base, and 11 bases separated the two germline ends. The CDR3 has 14 amino acids. The CDR3 spells CASSVIWGNTEAFF. DNA of the CDR3: TGTGCCAGCAGTGTCATATGGGGGAACACTGAAGCTTTCTTT.

In its sample, this clonotype was seen many times. The chain carries TRBV29-1 and TRBJ2-3, with 7 bases aligning to TRBD1. V trimming: 0 bases; J trimming: 8 bases; junction bases outside the gene matches: 14. CDR1 and CDR2 from the germline V gene are SQVTM and ANQGSEA. This CDR3 is built from 16 residues. CDR3 amino acids: CSVEERGPLVSRTQYF. For the CDR3, the DNA is TGCAGCGTTGAAGAGAGGGGGCCCCTAGTCTCGCGTACGCAGTATTTT.

The CDR3 nucleotides are TGTGCCAGCAGCCCCCAGAGCGGGGATACTAGCACAGATACGCAGTATTTT. Its protein is CASSPQSGDTSTDTQYF. The chain recombines TRBV7-3 with TRBJ2-3, with TRBD2 identical over 7 bases. CDR1 SGHTA and CDR2 FQGTGA come from the germline V gene. The CDR3 has 17 amino acids. The J segment lost 0 bases and the V segment lost 5 bases, leaving 11 bases of the junction unmatched.